This TCR beta chain was captured in a study of blood T cells in healthy people across ages. Combining a sample-barcoded 5' primer with a J-beta primer mix, a second PCR ran for 7 to 11 cycles. TCRdb recomputed calls from the 5' RACE reads with MiXCR, one row per CDR3 protein. This repertoire shows fewer than 600,000 distinct CDR3 sequences, roughly a quarter found once; its top ten account for roughly 3.5%. Germline assignment: CDR1 LGHNA and CDR2 YSLEER. This CDR3 spans 17 amino acids. J gave up 1 base and V 3 bases, and 9 bases lay outside the gene matches. The same data also went into a second study, on T cells of mothers and their children. This second report adds: Relative to unrelated pairs, biologically related mother-child dyads exhibited marginally greater, non-significant overlap.

The V gene is TRBV4-3, the J gene TRBJ2-3; 8 bases match TRBD2. The TCR comes from a boy aged 2 to 10 in good health. Sequencing input: blood. CDR3 bases: TGCGCCAGCAGCCAGGGTTTCCTAGCGGGCGGCACAGATACGCAGTATTTT. Translated: CASSQGFLAGGTDTQYF.